Only a few counts were recorded for the clone carrying this T cell receptor beta chain. V was trimmed by 5 bases and J by 1 base, leaving 8 bases between them. CDR3 size: 13 residues. Germline V CDR1 and CDR2: SGHDN, FVKESK. Reverse transcription of all isolated RNA meant that expressed TCRB transcripts were sequenced. Using immunoSEQ multiplex PCR, the repertoire was profiled, and TCRdb retains in-frame clones only, with some absent. The sample contains more than 300,000 clones, 10% to 15% of which appear only once. The data belong to a study of beta chain features in type 1 diabetes. The receptor was isolated from a man younger than 30 in good health. The rearrangement links TRBV14 to TRBJ1-1; no clear D. Sequenced material: naive CD4+ T cells from blood. The CDR3 DNA reads as TGTGCCAGCAGCAGTACACAGAACACTGAAGCTTTCTTT. Its translation: CASSSTQNTEAFF.